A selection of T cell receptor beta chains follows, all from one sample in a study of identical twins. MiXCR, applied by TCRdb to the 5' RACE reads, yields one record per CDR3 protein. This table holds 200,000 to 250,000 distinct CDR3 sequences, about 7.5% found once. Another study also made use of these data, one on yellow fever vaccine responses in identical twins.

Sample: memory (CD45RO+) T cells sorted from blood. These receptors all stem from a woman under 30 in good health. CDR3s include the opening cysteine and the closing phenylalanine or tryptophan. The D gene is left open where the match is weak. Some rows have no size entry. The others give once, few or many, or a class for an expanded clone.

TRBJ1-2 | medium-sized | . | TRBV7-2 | TGTGCCAGCAGCCACGGACAGACCTATGGCTACACCTTC | CASSHGQTYGYTF
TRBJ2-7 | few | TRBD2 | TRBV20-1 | TGCAGTGCTAGACGCGGGAGCGCCCACGAGCAGTACTTC | CSARRGSAHEQYF
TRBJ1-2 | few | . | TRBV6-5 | TGTGCCAGCAGGATTGACAGCTATGGCTACACCTTC | CASRIDSYGYTF
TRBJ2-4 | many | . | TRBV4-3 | TGCGCCAGCAGCCCCACGGTGGGGGGGCGCTTACAAAACATTCAGTACTTC | CASSPTVGGRLQNIQYF
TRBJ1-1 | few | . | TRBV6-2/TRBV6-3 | TGTGCCAGCAGTAAAATCAAGAACACTGAAGCTTTCTTT | CASSKIKNTEAFF
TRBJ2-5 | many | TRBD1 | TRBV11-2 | TGTGCCAGCAGCTCCAGGACAGGTTTCAAACAAGAGACCCAGTACTTC | CASSSRTGFKQETQYF
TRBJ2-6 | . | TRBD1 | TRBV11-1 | TGTGCCAGCAGCTTAGCTTGGGGGCCCCTCAGGGGGTCTGGGGCCAACGTCCTGACTTTC | CASSLAWGPLRGSGANVLTF
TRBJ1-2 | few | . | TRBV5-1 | TGCGCCAGCAGCTTGGACGTCGGGGGCGGGTATGGCTACACCTTC | CASSLDVGGGYGYTF
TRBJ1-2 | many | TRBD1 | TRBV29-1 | TGCAGCGTTGATACCGCAGGGGGCTATAATGGCTACACCTTC | CSVDTAGGYNGYTF
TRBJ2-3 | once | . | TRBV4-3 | TGCGCCAGCAGCCAGGAACGTCGCCGCGGGCAGTATTTT | CASSQERRRGQYF
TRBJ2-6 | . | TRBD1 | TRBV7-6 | TGTGCCAGCTCCCGTGGTACAGGGGATTCTGGGGCCAACGTCCTGACTTTC | CASSRGTGDSGANVLTF
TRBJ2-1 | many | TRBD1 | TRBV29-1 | TGCAGCGTCTCTGAGGGGACAGGGGAGGTCAATGAGCAGTTCTTC | CSVSEGTGEVNEQFF
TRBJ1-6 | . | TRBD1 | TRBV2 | TGTGCCAGCACCGAAACTATGGCAGGGGGTTCACCCCTCCACTTT | CASTETMAGGSPLHF
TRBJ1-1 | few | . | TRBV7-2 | TGTGCCAGCAGGTTCGCCGGGCCCAAGAACACTGAAGCTTTCTTT | CASRFAGPKNTEAFF
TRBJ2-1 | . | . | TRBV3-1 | TGTGCCAGCTTGGGGGACTCCTACAATGAGCAGTTCTTC | CASLGDSYNEQFF
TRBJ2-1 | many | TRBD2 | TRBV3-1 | TGTGCCAGCAGCCAAGGTTCGGGACTAGGAGTAAATGAGCAGTTCTTC | CASSQGSGLGVNEQFF
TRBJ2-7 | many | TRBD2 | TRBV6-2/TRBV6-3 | TGTGCCAGCAGTTACTCGATTAGCGGGAGCTACGAGCAGTACTTC | CASSYSISGSYEQYF
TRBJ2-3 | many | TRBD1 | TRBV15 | TGTGCCACCAGCAGAGGGGACAGGGAAACAGATACGCAGTATTTT | CATSRGDRETDTQYF
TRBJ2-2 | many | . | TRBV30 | TGTGCCTGGAGTGTATCAAAAGGAACCGGGGAGCTGTTTTTT | CAWSVSKGTGELFF
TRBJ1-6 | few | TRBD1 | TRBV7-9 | TGTGCCAGCTTGGGGCAGGGGGTTAATTCACCCCTCCACTTT | CASLGQGVNSPLHF
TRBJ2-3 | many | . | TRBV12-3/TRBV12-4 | TGTGCCAGCAGTTTAGGTGGGCTCCGCACAGATACGCAGTATTTT | CASSLGGLRTDTQYF
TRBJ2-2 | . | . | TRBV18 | TGTGCCAGCTCACCTGAGGGGAACACCGGGGAGCTGTTTTTT | CASSPEGNTGELFF
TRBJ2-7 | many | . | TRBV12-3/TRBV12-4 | TGTGCCAGCAGTTTACTAGAATCCGAGCAGTACTTC | CASSLLESEQYF
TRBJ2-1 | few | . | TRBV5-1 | TGCGCCAGCAGCTTGGAGGGGAGCAGCTCCTACAATGAGCAGTTCTTC | CASSLEGSSSYNEQFF
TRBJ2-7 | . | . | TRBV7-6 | TGTGCCAGCAGCTTCGGCATCTTATACGAGCAGTACTTC | CASSFGILYEQYF
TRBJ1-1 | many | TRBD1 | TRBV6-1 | TGTGCCAGCAGCGGAGACAGGGGAGAGAACACTGAAGCTTTCTTT | CASSGDRGENTEAFF
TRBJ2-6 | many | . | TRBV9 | TGTGCCAGCAGTACAGGGTCCGGGGCCAACGTCCTGACTTTC | CASSTGSGANVLTF
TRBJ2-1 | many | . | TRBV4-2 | TGTGCCAGCAGCCTAGAGCGGAGCTCCTACAATGAGCAGTTCTTC | CASSLERSSYNEQFF
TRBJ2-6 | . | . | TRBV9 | TGTGCCAGCACGGGGGGGCAGGGGGCTGGTGGGGCCAACGTCCTGACTTTC | CASTGGQGAGGANVLTF
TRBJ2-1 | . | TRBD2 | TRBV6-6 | TGTGCCAGCAGTAGGGGGACTAGCGGGAGGTGGGGCTCCTACAATGAGCAGTTCTTC | CASSRGTSGRWGSYNEQFF
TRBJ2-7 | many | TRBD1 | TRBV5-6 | TGTGCCAGCAGCCCCGGGACAGGGGGCGTCTACGAGCAGTACTTC | CASSPGTGGVYEQYF
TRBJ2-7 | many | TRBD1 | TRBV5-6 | TGTGCCAGCAGCTGGACAGGGAGGACCGAGCAGTACTTC | CASSWTGRTEQYF
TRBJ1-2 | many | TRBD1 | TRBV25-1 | TGTGCCAGCAGTGAGACAGGGGGCGGTTACACCTTC | CASSETGGGYTF
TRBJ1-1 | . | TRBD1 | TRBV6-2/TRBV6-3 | TGTGCCAGCAGTGCCCCGGACAGGATTAACACTGAAGCTTTCTTT | CASSAPDRINTEAFF
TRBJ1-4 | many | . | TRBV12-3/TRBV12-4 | TGTGCCAGCAGTTTATTAGGGGAAAAACTGTTTTTT | CASSLLGEKLFF
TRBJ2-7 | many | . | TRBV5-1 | TGCGCCAGCAGCTTGGGAGACGGGAACTACGAGCAGTACTTC | CASSLGDGNYEQYF
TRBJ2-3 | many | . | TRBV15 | TGTGCCACCAGCAGAGATGAGAAATATACGCAGTATTTT | CATSRDEKYTQYF